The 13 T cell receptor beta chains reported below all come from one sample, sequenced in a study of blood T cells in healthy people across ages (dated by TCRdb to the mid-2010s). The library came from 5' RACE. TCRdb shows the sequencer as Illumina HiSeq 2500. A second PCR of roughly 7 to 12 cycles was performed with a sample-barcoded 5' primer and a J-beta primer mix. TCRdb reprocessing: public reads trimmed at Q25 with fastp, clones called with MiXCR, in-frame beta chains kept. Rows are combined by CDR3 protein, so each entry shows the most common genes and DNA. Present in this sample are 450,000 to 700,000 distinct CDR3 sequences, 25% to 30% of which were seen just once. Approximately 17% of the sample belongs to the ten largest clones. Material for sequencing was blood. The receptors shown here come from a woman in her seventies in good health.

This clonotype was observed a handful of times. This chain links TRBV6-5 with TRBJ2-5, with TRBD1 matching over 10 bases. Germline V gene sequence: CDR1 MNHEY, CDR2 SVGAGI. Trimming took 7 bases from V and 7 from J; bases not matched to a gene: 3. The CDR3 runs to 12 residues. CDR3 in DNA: TGTGCCAGCACCGGGACAGGGGTGACCCAGTACTTC. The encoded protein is CASTGTGVTQYF.

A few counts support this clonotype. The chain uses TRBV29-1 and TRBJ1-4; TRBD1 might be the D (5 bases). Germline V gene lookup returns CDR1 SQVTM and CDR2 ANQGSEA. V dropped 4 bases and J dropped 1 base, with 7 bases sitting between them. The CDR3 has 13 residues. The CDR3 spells CSVVGGTNEKLFF. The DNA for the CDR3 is TGCAGCGTTGTCGGGGGAACTAATGAAAAACTGTTTTTT.

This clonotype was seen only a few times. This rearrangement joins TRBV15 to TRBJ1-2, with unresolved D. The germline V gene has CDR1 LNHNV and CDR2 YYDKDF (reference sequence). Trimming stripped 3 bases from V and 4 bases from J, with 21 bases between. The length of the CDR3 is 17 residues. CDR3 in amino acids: CATSSVDRGLEVYGYTF. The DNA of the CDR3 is TGTGCCACCAGCAGCGTAGATCGAGGACTTGAAGTCTATGGCTACACCTTC.

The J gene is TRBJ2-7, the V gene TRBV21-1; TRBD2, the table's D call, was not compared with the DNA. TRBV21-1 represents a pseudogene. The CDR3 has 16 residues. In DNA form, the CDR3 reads TGTGCCAGCAGCAAAATTAGCGTTCGACTCTCCTACGAGCAGTACTTC. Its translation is CASSKISVRLSYEQYF.

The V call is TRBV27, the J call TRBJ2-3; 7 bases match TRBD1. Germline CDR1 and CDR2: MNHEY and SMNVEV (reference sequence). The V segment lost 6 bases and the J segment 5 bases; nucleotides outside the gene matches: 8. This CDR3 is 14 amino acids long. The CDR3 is CASRQTGSLDTQYF. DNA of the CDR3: TGTGCCAGCAGACAGACAGGGAGTTTAGATACGCAGTATTTT.

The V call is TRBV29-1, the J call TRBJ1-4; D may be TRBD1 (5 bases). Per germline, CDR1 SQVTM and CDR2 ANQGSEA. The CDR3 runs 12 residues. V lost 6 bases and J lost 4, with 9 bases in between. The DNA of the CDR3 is TGCAGCGTGGGGGAACTTAATGAAAAACTGTTTTTT. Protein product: CSVGELNEKLFF.

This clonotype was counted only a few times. The DNA for the CDR3 is TGCGCCAGCAGCTTGACGTGGGCTGGCCCGGGGTTGGGCAAAAACATTCAGTACTTC. This gives the protein CASSLTWAGPGLGKNIQYF. The rearrangement links TRBV5-1 to TRBJ2-4, with D perhaps matching TRBD2 (5 bases). This CDR3 region has 19 residues. The germline V gene has CDR1 SGHRS and CDR2 YFSETQ. Between the trimmed V and J ends, which lost 1 base and 3 bases, there was a span of 23 bases.

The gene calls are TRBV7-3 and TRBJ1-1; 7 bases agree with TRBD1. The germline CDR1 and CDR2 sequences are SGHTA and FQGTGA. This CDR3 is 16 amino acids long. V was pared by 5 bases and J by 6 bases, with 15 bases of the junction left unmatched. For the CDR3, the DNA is TGTGCCAGCAGCCCCGGGCCCCGGGACAGAGGGGCTGAAGCTTTCTTT. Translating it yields CASSPGPRDRGAEAFF.

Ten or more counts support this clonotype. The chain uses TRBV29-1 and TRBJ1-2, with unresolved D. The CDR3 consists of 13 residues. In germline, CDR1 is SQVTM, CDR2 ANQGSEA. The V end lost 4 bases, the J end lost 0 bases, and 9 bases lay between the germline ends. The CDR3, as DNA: TGCAGCGTTGGAGAAACAGCTAACTATGGCTACACCTTC. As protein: CSVGETANYGYTF.

The CDR3 here is CASSQDRALAKNIQYF. For the CDR3, the DNA is TGCGCCAGCAGCCAAGATAGGGCGCTAGCCAAAAACATTCAGTACTTC. The rearrangement uses TRBV4-3 and TRBJ2-4; unclear D gene. V lost 0 bases to trimming and J lost 0 bases, with 9 bases between them. CDR1 and CDR2 (germline): LGHNA, YSLEER. The CDR3 extends over 16 amino acids.

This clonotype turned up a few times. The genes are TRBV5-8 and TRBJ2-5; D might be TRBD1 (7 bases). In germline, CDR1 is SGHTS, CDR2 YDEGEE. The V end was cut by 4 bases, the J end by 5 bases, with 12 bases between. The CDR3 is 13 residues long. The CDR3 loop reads CASSPRGRETQYF. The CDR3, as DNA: TGTGCCAGCAGCCCCAGGGGGAGGGAGACCCAGTACTTC.

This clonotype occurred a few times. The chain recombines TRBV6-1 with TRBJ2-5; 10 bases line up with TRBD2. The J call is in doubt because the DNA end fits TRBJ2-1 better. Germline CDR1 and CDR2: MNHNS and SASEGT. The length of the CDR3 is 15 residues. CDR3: CASRMKRGGYNEQFF. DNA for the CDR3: TGTGCCAGCAGAATGAAGCGGGGGGGTTACAATGAGCAGTTCTTC.

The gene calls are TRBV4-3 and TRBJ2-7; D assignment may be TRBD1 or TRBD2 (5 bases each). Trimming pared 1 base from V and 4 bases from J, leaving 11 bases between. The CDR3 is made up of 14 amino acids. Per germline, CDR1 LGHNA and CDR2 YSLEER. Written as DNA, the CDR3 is TGCGCCAGCAGCCAAGGCGAGGGGCGGTACGAGCAGTACTTC. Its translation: CASSQGEGRYEQYF.